These T cell receptor beta chains were read from a single sample in a study of shared clonotypes between healthy human individuals. The repertoire was sequenced with immunoSEQ multiplex PCR; TCRdb's copy has only in-frame clones and lacks some. The sample carries nearly 750,000 clones, approximately 77% recorded once. Material for sequencing was memory CD4+ T cells sorted from blood. All receptors derive from a woman aged 25 to 39 in good health. The CDR3 runs from the conserved cysteine through the conserved F or W. Fields, in order: clone size, J gene, V gene, D gene, CDR3 DNA, CDR3 protein. D genes are given only for firm matches. Size is omitted from some rows. Given values are once, few, many or a class for expanded clones.

>.|TRBJ2-1|TRBV6-1|TRBD2
TGTGCCAGTAGCGGGAGCTCCTACAATGAGCAGTTCTTC
CASSGSSYNEQFF
>.|TRBJ2-2|TRBV28|.
TGTGCCATAAGGGGTTACGGGGAGCTGTTTTTT
CAIRGYGELFF
>.|TRBJ1-1|TRBV7-6|.
TGTGCCAGCAGCCCCCGAAGACAGAACACTGAAGCTTTCTTT
CASSPRRQNTEAFF
>.|TRBJ2-1|TRBV7-2|TRBD2
TGTGCACGCAGCCTTCGGGGGGCCTACAATGAGCAGTTCTTC
CARSLRGAYNEQFF
>.|TRBJ1-2|TRBV19|TRBD1
TGTGCCAGCGACAGGGGTCTAGGCTTTGGCTACACCTTC
CASDRGLGFGYTF
>.|TRBJ2-5|TRBV29-1|.
TGCAGCGTTGAAACCCCCACATGGGAGCAGTACTTC
CSVETPTWEQYF
>few|TRBJ2-7|TRBV5-1|TRBD1
TGCGCCAGCAGCTTGGAGCCAGGGGGCGAGTACGAGCAGTACTTC
CASSLEPGGEYEQYF
>.|TRBJ2-7|TRBV27|.
TGTGCCAGCAGTTTATCCGCAGCGTCCTACGAGCAGTACTTC
CASSLSAASYEQYF
>many|TRBJ1-5|TRBV6-6|.
TGTGCCAGCATGGACAGCGGCAATCAGCCCCAGCATTTT
CASMDSGNQPQHF
>.|TRBJ2-1|TRBV20-1|.
TGCAGTGCTCGGGTGGGGGACCCCCAGTTCTTC
CSARVGDPQFF
>.|TRBJ2-1|TRBV7-8|.
TGTGCCAGCAGCTTAGCTCTGGCCAGTGGAGTGAAGGTTTTCTTC
CASSLALASGVKVFF
>.|TRBJ2-1|TRBV6-1|TRBD2
TGTGCCAGCAGTGAACTAGGACTAGCGGGAGGACCGAGCTCCTACAATGAGCAGTTCTTC
CASSELGLAGGPSSYNEQFF
>.|TRBJ2-7|TRBV2|TRBD1
TGTGCCAGCAGTTACCAGGGGGTCGAGCAGTACTTC
CASSYQGVEQYF
>.|TRBJ2-2|TRBV11-2|.
TGTGCCAGCAGCTTTTCGGCGGCCGGGGAGCTGTTTTTT
CASSFSAAGELFF
>.|TRBJ1-3|TRBV10-1|.
TGCGCCAGCAGCCCTGGAAACACCATATATTTT
CASSPGNTIYF
>.|TRBJ2-1|TRBV4-1|TRBD2
TGCGCCAGCAGCCGACTGGGACTAGCGACGGGCAATGAGCAGTTCTTC
CASSRLGLATGNEQFF
>.|TRBJ1-2|TRBV27|TRBD1
TGTGCCAGCAGTTTAGGGGCGGGACAGGAATCCGCCTTC
CASSLGAGQESAF
>.|TRBJ1-1|TRBV7-2|.
TGTGCCAGCAGCTCGGCGGGTCTCATTTCCACTGAAGCTTTCTTT
CASSSAGLISTEAFF
>.|TRBJ1-1|TRBV15|TRBD1
TGTGCCACCCAAAGGCTGACAGGGGTGGGTGGCACTGAAGCTTTCTTT
CATQRLTGVGGTEAFF
>.|TRBJ2-7|TRBV11-2|.
TGTGCCAGCAGCCCCCAGGTGAGCCTCTACGAGCAGTACTTC
CASSPQVSLYEQYF
>.|TRBJ2-5|TRBV18|.
TGTGCCAGCTCACCACCGGGCGCCCAAGAGACCCAGTACTTC
CASSPPGAQETQYF
>.|TRBJ2-5|TRBV18|.
TGTGCCAGCTCACCAGCCGGACTCCCTGGCCAAGAGACCCAGTACTTC
CASSPAGLPGQETQYF
>.|TRBJ2-1|TRBV5-1|TRBD1
TGCGCCAGCAGCACCGGGACAGAGGGGACTGAGCAGTTCTTC
CASSTGTEGTEQFF
>.|TRBJ1-1|TRBV5-1|.
TGCGCCAGCAGCTTGACACCTAACACTGAAGCTTTCTTT
CASSLTPNTEAFF
>.|TRBJ2-2|TRBV18|TRBD2
TGTGCCAGCTCACCAGCGGCTAGCGGGGGCTCCGGGGAGCTGTTTTTT
CASSPAASGGSGELFF
>.|TRBJ1-1|TRBV27|TRBD1
TGTGCCAGCAGTACTAATTATCAGGGGGAGGGCACTGAAGCTTTCTTT
CASSTNYQGEGTEAFF
>.|TRBJ2-7|TRBV6-5|.
TGTGCCAGCAGCCCAAACTTACAGGGATCCTACGAGCAGTACTTC
CASSPNLQGSYEQYF
>.|TRBJ2-3|TRBV7-9|TRBD2
TGTGCCAGCAGCCGAGCGGGAGCAACAGATACGCAGTATTTT
CASSRAGATDTQYF
>.|TRBJ1-4|TRBV5-1|.
TGCGCCAGCAGCCAACCGACCGGGCCCGACGAAAAACTGTTTTTT
CASSQPTGPDEKLFF
>.|TRBJ1-3|TRBV18|.
TGTGCCAGCTCACCCTCAGTACAGGGTTTTTCTGGAAACACCATATATTTT
CASSPSVQGFSGNTIYF
>once|TRBJ2-2|TRBV5-1|.
TGCGCCAGCAGTACCGGGACGCACACCGGGGAGCTGTTTTTT
CASSTGTHTGELFF